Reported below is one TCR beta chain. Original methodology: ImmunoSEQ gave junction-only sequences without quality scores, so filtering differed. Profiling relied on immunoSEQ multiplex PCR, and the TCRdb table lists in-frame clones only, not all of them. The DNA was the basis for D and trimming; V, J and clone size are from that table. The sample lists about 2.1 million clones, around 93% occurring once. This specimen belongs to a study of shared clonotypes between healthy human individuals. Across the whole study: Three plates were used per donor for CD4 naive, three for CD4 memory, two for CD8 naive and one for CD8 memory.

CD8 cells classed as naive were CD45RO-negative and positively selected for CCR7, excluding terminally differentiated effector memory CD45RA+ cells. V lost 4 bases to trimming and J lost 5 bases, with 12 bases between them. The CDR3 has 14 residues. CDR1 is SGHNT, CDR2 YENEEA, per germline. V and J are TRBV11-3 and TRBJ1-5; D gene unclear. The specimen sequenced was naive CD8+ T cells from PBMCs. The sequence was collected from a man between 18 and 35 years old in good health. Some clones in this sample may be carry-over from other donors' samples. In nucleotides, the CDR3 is TGTGCCAGCAGCTCTCGGGGATCCGATCAGCCCCAGCATTTT. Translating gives CASSSRGSDQPQHF.